The 21 T cell receptor beta chains reported below all come from one sample, sequenced in a study of T-cell memory formation after mild COVID-19. MiXCR, run by TCRdb on the 5' RACE reads, gives a single entry per CDR3 protein. This repertoire shows 150,000 to 200,000 distinct CDR3 sequences, approximately 16% found once; its top ten account for around 1.9%. The sequencing sample was made of PBMCs or a T cell subset sorted from them (not recorded which). These receptors all stem from an adult woman who had mild COVID-19 (a few samples of this study predate the infection). Cell type and time point are not known.

This clonotype was counted between two and nine times. The DNA for the CDR3 is TGTGCCACCAGTATGGCCCGAAATGAGCAGTTCTTC. It translates to CATSMARNEQFF. This chain joins TRBV24-1 and TRBJ2-1; D gene uncertain. The CDR3 is 12 amino acids. Germline V lookup: CDR1 KGHDR, CDR2 SFDVKD. V shed 6 bases and J shed 7 bases, with 9 bases lying between them.

V gene TRBV20-1 combines with J gene TRBJ2-1; TRBD1 or TRBD2 may be the D gene (6 bases each). The CDR3 is 14 residues long. V lost 0 bases, J lost 7 bases, and 13 bases lay in between. Germline V gives CDR1 DFQATT, CDR2 SNEGSKA (reference sequence). CDR3 nucleotides: TGCAGTGCTAGAGACGGGGGCCTCCATAATGAGCAGTTCTTC. It encodes CSARDGGLHNEQFF.

This clonotype has ten or more counts. J is TRBJ2-7 and V is TRBV3-1; no firm D call. Trimming took 1 base from V and 0 from J, leaving 10 bases between them. Germline values: CDR1 LGHDT, CDR2 YNNKEL (reference sequence). The CDR3 contains 15 residues. The CDR3 nucleotides read TGTGCCAGCAGCCAAGGGCCACTGAGCTCCTACGAGCAGTACTTC. Its translation: CASSQGPLSSYEQYF.

This clonotype was recorded a few times. The CDR3 here is CASRTGQGSYEQYF. DNA for the CDR3: TGTGCCAGCAGAACGGGACAGGGGTCCTACGAGCAGTACTTC. The chain has TRBV12-3 or TRBV12-4 and TRBJ2-7; TRBD1 matches 10 bases. CDR3 length: 14 residues. V dropped 6 bases and J dropped 1; count of bases not matched to a gene: 3.

The V gene is TRBV2, the J gene TRBJ2-5; D ambiguous. The CDR3 loop spans 13 amino acids. The germline V and J ends were trimmed by 6 bases and 2 bases, with 10 bases remaining between them. Germline-derived CDR1 and CDR2 are SNHLY and FYNNEI. CDR3 sequence (DNA): TGTGCCAGCAGCATGTGGCTACAAGAGACCCAGTACTTC. Its protein product is CASSMWLQETQYF.

This clonotype has more than one count but fewer than ten. This rearrangement joins TRBV5-1 to TRBJ1-2; no firm D call. This CDR3 is 14 amino acids long. Between the trimmed V and J ends, which lost 0 bases and 0 bases, there was a span of 6 bases. Germline-derived CDR1 and CDR2 are SGHRS and YFSETQ. CDR3: CASSLVPPNYGYTF. The CDR3 bases are TGCGCCAGCAGCTTGGTTCCGCCTAACTATGGCTACACCTTC.

This clonotype was observed at least ten times. This chain links TRBV5-1 with TRBJ2-7; 7 bases align to TRBD2. Germline V gene lookup returns CDR1 SGHRS and CDR2 YFSETQ. The CDR3 consists of 16 residues. The trim removed 4 bases at V and 6 bases at J, leaving 16 bases unmatched. CDR3 coding DNA: TGCGCCAGCAGCCTTCCTGGGGAGGGGTTCTGGAGCGAGCAGTACTTC. Encoded protein: CASSLPGEGFWSEQYF.

In this sample, this clonotype turned up a few times. This chain uses TRBV12-3 or TRBV12-4 with TRBJ2-3, with 7 bases lining up with TRBD2. V lost 4 bases and J lost 3; bases outside the gene matches: 7. The CDR3 consists of 15 residues. The CDR3: CASSSDGSGTDTQYF. The DNA of the CDR3 is TGTGCCAGCAGTTCAGATGGTAGCGGGACAGATACGCAGTATTTT.

V and J are TRBV5-1 and TRBJ1-4; the D is unclear. V dropped 0 bases and J dropped 8 bases, with 17 bases sitting between them. The CDR3 runs to 16 residues. CDR1 SGHRS and CDR2 YFSETQ come from the germline V gene. CDR3 DNA sequence: TGCGCCAGCAGCTTGGGTCCGTCGGGAGATGGGGAAAAACTGTTTTTT. Protein sequence: CASSLGPSGDGEKLFF. Drawing the rest from reference TRBV5-1 and TRBJ1-4, the complete variable domain is KAGVTQTPRYLIKTRGQQVTLSCSPISGHRSVSWYQQTPGQGLQFLFEYFSETQRNKGNFPGRFSGRQFSNSRSEMNVSTLELGDSALYLCASSLGPSGDGEKLFFGSGTQLSVL.

In the case of this clonotype: It may be a read error: a sequence one base away is much more abundant. The chain couples TRBV5-5 to TRBJ1-4, with TRBD1 matching over 9 bases. Per the germline V gene, CDR1 is SGHKS and CDR2 is YYEKEE (reference sequence). The CDR3 spans 14 residues. The junction had 1 base not matched to a gene; V was cut back by 0 bases and J by 7 bases. The CDR3 region is CASSLGQGVEKLFF. As DNA, the CDR3 is TGTGCCAGCAGCTTGGGACAGGGGGTTGAAAAACTGTTTTTT.

This clonotype appeared a few times. This rearrangement joins TRBV28 to TRBJ2-7; D possibly corresponds to TRBD1 (6 bases). CDR3 length: 15 residues. The V gene lost 6 bases and the J gene lost 0 bases, with 15 bases spanning the gap. Germline V gene lookup returns CDR1 MDHEN and CDR2 SYDVKM. CDR3 bases: TGTGCCAGCAGCGAATCCACAGGGAACTCCTACGAGCAGTACTTC. It is translated as CASSESTGNSYEQYF.

A few counts support this clonotype. V usage is TRBV6-6 and J usage is TRBJ2-7, with TRBD2 matching over 7 bases. CDR1 is MNHNY, CDR2 SVGAGI, per germline (reference sequence). V lost 6 bases to trimming and J lost 0 bases; unmatched junction nucleotides: 5. This CDR3 has 14 residues. The CDR3 DNA follows: TGTGCCAGCAGAGAAAGCGGGACCTCCTACGAGCAGTACTTC. Translated: CASRESGTSYEQYF.

This rearrangement joins TRBV12-3 or TRBV12-4 to TRBJ2-2; 8 bases map to TRBD1. CDR3 length: 15 amino acids. Losses at the gene ends were 6 bases for V and 4 bases for J; bases not matched to a gene: 7. The CDR3 region is CASSLETGATGELFF. Here the CDR3 DNA reads TGTGCCAGCAGCCTAGAGACAGGGGCCACCGGGGAGCTGTTTTTT.

The DNA of the CDR3 is TGCGCCAGCACGTCCGGGGCCGAAGCAGAGACCCAGTACTTC. This gives the protein CASTSGAEAETQYF. The V call is TRBV5-1, the J call TRBJ2-5; the D call may be TRBD1 or TRBD2 (5 bases each). The CDR3 is 14 amino acids. Trimming pared 6 bases from V and 4 bases from J, leaving 16 bases between. Germline V lookup: CDR1 SGHRS, CDR2 YFSETQ.

This clonotype came up a few times. The chain carries TRBV20-1 and TRBJ1-1; D remains ambiguous. The CDR3 loop spans 12 amino acids. CDR1 and CDR2 from the germline V gene are DFQATT and SNEGSKA (reference sequence). Trimming took off 0 bases at V and 9 bases at J, with 11 bases between the two ends. This CDR3 reads CSARELRAQAFF. The CDR3 coding sequence is TGCAGTGCTAGAGAGTTAAGGGCTCAAGCTTTCTTT.

The CDR3: CATSANLDGTGGAWNTEAFF. CDR3 in DNA: TGTGCCACCAGTGCCAATTTGGACGGGACAGGGGGCGCGTGGAACACTGAAGCTTTCTTT. The genes are TRBV24-1 and TRBJ1-1; 12 bases agree with TRBD1. Germline CDR1 KGHDR, CDR2 SFDVKD. The V gene end was trimmed by 5 bases and the J gene end by 1 base; junction bases not matched to a gene: 16. The CDR3 spans 20 residues.

This clonotype was found a few times. The chain has TRBV11-2 and TRBJ2-4; 9 bases fit TRBD2. The CDR3 spans 14 residues. Germline V gives CDR1 SGHAT, CDR2 FQNNGV. V lost 0 bases to trimming and J lost 12 bases; unmatched junction nucleotides: 6. CDR3 sequence: CASSLDMLAGTQYF. The CDR3 DNA reads as TGTGCCAGCAGCTTAGATATGCTAGCGGGGACTCAGTACTTC.

The chain couples TRBV7-9 to TRBJ2-5, with D hard to call. CDR1 is SEHNR, CDR2 FQNEAQ, per germline (reference sequence). The CDR3 is 13 amino acids. The V end was cut by 5 bases, the J end by 5 bases, with 12 bases between. CDR3 region: CASSRRGVETQYF. The CDR3 DNA follows: TGTGCCAGCAGCCGGCGAGGCGTTGAGACCCAGTACTTC.

The rearrangement joins TRBV4-1 to TRBJ2-3, with 8 bases aligning to TRBD2. V dropped 6 bases and J dropped 0; count of bases not matched to a gene: 11. CDR3 length equals 17 residues. Per germline, CDR1 MGHRA and CDR2 YSYEKL. CDR3: CASSLNIAGISTDTQYF. The CDR3 DNA follows: TGCGCCAGCAGTCTTAACATAGCGGGGATTAGCACAGATACGCAGTATTTT.

This sequence joins TRBV12-3 or TRBV12-4 and TRBJ1-6, with D hard to call. The CDR3 length is 15 residues. V lost 4 bases and J lost 8, with 15 bases in between. The CDR3 here is CASSSPRASHSPLHF. The CDR3 DNA follows: TGTGCCAGCAGTTCCCCAAGGGCTTCGCATTCACCCCTCCACTTT.

This clonotype showed up just a few times. The chain is built from TRBV29-1 and TRBJ2-3; D is undetermined. The V gene lost 7 bases and the J gene lost 7 bases, with 6 bases spanning the gap. Looked up from germline, CDR1 is SQVTM and CDR2 is ANQGSEA. The CDR3 runs 9 residues. CDR3 residues: CSGSNTQYF. The CDR3 nucleotides read TGCAGCGGGTCGAATACGCAGTATTTT.